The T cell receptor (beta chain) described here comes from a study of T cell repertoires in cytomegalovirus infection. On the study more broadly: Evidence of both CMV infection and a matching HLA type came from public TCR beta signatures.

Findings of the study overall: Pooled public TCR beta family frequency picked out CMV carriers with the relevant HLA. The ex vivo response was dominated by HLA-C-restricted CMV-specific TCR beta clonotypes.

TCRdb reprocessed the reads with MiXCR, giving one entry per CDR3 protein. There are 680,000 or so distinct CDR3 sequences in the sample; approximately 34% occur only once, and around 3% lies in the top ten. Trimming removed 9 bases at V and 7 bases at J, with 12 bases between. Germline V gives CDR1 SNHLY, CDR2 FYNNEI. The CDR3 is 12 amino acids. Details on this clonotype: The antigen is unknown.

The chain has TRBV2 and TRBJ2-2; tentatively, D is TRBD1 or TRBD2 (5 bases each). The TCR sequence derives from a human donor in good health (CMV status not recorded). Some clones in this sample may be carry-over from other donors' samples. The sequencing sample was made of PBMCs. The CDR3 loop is CARRGDDGELFF. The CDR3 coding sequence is TGTGCCAGAAGAGGGGACGACGGGGAGCTGTTTTTT.